A selection of T cell receptor beta chains follows, all from one sample in a study of blood T cell repertoires in COVID-19. The data were produced by immunoSEQ multiplex PCR, yet TCRdb's version contains in-frame clones alone and is incomplete. The sample gives roughly 250,000 clones, about 89% of which show up once; more than 1% is in the top ten. The material sequenced was PBMCs or T cells enriched from blood (not recorded which). Receptor source: a human donor in a cohort exposed to, infected with or recovered from COVID-19 (not recorded which). The donor label of this sample is uncertain. Each CDR3 is given with its conserved first and last residue. D genes are given only for firm matches. Not every row has a clone size; where given, it reads once, few, many or a size class.

abundance | j_gene | v_gene | d_gene | CDR3nt | CDR3aa
. | TRBJ1-1 | TRBV30 | . | TGTGCCTGGAGTGTTAATTGGGCCGGCGCTTTCTTT | CAWSVNWAGAFF
. | TRBJ1-2 | TRBV6-5 | . | TGTGCCAGCAGGGGAGAGAGTGGCTACACCTTC | CASRGESGYTF
. | TRBJ1-1 | TRBV11-3 | . | TGTGCCAGCAGCTTATCAGGAGGGGAAGCTTTCTTT | CASSLSGGEAFF
. | TRBJ1-2 | TRBV5-1 | TRBD1 | TGCACCAGCAGCTTAATTGGGGATCGACAGGGGAGGGATGGCTACACCTTC | CTSSLIGDRQGRDGYTF
. | TRBJ2-1 | TRBV10-3 | TRBD2 | TGTGCCATCAGTGAGTCGACGGGGGGGCGATCTTTTGAGCAGTTCTTC | CAISESTGGRSFEQFF
. | TRBJ2-2 | TRBV30 | TRBD1 | TGTGCCTGCACAGGGGGGAACACCGGGGAGCTGTTTTTT | CACTGGNTGELFF
. | TRBJ2-7 | TRBV9 | . | TGTGCCAGCAGCCCGACTGGAGGACAGCCGCCCTACGAGCAGTACTTC | CASSPTGGQPPYEQYF
. | TRBJ1-1 | TRBV4-3 | TRBD1 | TGCGCCAGCAGCCAAGCCGACAGGGGATTCACTGAAGCTTTCTTT | CASSQADRGFTEAFF
. | TRBJ1-1 | TRBV4-1 | TRBD1 | TGCGCCAGCAGCCAAATGCAGGGGGGCACTGAAGCTTTCTTT | CASSQMQGGTEAFF
. | TRBJ1-1 | TRBV6-5 | . | TGTGCCAGCAGTCGACGACGGGGGAACACTGAAGCTTTCTTT | CASSRRRGNTEAFF
. | TRBJ1-1 | TRBV7-2 | . | TGTGCCAGCAGCTTAATGGGAGGGGCCTTGAACACTGAAGCTTTCTTT | CASSLMGGALNTEAFF
. | TRBJ1-1 | TRBV3-1/TRBV3-2 | . | TGTGCCAGCAGCCGGTCCGAGGTGAACACTGAAGCTTTCTTT | CASSRSEVNTEAFF
. | TRBJ1-1 | TRBV18 | . | TGTGCCAGCTCACCGCGGGGACGGCAGAACACTGAAGCTTTCTTT | CASSPRGRQNTEAFF
once | TRBJ1-2 | TRBV29-1 | . | TGCAGCGTCCCGCGAATGGGGGGTGGCTACACCTTC | CSVPRMGGGYTF
. | TRBJ1-1 | TRBV30 | . | TGTGCCTGGAGTCCAGGGGAGACTGAAGCTTTCTTT | CAWSPGETEAFF
. | TRBJ1-2 | TRBV6-5 | TRBD1 | TGTGCCAGCATTGGACAGGTGAAAATCTATGGCTACACCTTC | CASIGQVKIYGYTF
. | TRBJ2-5 | TRBV10-2 | TRBD2 | TGCGCCAGCAGCGGGGGGAATATTGAGACCCAGTACTTC | CASSGGNIETQYF
. | TRBJ2-7 | TRBV4-1 | TRBD1 | TGCGCCAGCAGCCAAATTCCCACAGGGGGGACAGGGACTGAGCAGTACTTC | CASSQIPTGGTGTEQYF
. | TRBJ2-3 | TRBV11-1 | TRBD2 | TGTGCCAGCAGCCAAGGGACTAGCGGGGGATGGGATACGCAGTATTTT | CASSQGTSGGWDTQYF
. | TRBJ1-2 | TRBV7-9 | TRBD1 | TGTGCCAGCAGCCAACTTAACTCTGGACAGGGTGGCTACACCTTC | CASSQLNSGQGGYTF
. | TRBJ2-2 | TRBV11-2 | . | TGTGCCAGCAGCCCCGGACTACTCGGGGCCACCGGGGAGCTGTTTTTT | CASSPGLLGATGELFF
. | TRBJ1-1 | TRBV7-9 | TRBD1 | TGTGCCAGCAGCTTGACAGGGGGGGACACTGAAGCTTTCTTT | CASSLTGGDTEAFF
. | TRBJ2-3 | TRBV19 | TRBD2 | TGTGCCAGTAGTATGCTAGCGGGGGGGTCTCTCACAGATACGCAGTATTTT | CASSMLAGGSLTDTQYF
. | TRBJ1-4 | TRBV5-1 | . | TGCGCCAGCAGCTTGGACGGTTTTAATGAAAAACTGTTTTTT | CASSLDGFNEKLFF
. | TRBJ2-2 | TRBV18 | . | TGTGCCAGCTCACTGAGCGCCGGGGAGCTGTTTTTT | CASSLSAGELFF
. | TRBJ1-5 | TRBV11-2 | TRBD1 | TGTGCCAGCAGCCAGGGGGCGGGTCAGCCCCAGCATTTT | CASSQGAGQPQHF
. | TRBJ1-6 | TRBV19 | . | TGTGCCAGTAGTTCCCGGGGAGGGTCTTCGAATTCACCCCTCCACTTT | CASSSRGGSSNSPLHF
. | TRBJ1-5 | TRBV18 | TRBD1 | TGTGCCAGCTCCCTAGGACAGGAGCGCAATCAGCCCCAGCATTTT | CASSLGQERNQPQHF
. | TRBJ2-3 | TRBV29-1 | . | TGCAGCTTTCTCCCCCTGGGGGCGGATACGCAGTATTTT | CSFLPLGADTQYF
. | TRBJ1-5 | TRBV7-2 | . | TGTGCCAGCAGCTTAGCAGCACCGTATAGCAATCAGCCCCAGCATTTT | CASSLAAPYSNQPQHF
. | TRBJ2-5 | TRBV9 | . | TGTGCCAGCAGCCACTCGGGGAGGACGGAAGAGACCCAGTACTTC | CASSHSGRTEETQYF
. | TRBJ2-1 | TRBV18 | . | TGTGCCAGCTTCACCCTACAGGGGGGGCATGAGCAGTTCTTC | CASFTLQGGHEQFF
. | TRBJ2-3 | TRBV25-1 | . | TGTGCCAGCAGTGAAGGAGTAGTCACAGATACGCAGTATTTT | CASSEGVVTDTQYF
. | TRBJ2-7 | TRBV5-1 | TRBD1 | TGCGCCAGCAGTACAGGGGAATTCTACGAGCAGTACTTC | CASSTGEFYEQYF
. | TRBJ1-2 | TRBV10-3 | . | TGTGCCATCAGTGAGTTGATTGGCCGCCCGGGGGGCTACACCTTC | CAISELIGRPGGYTF
. | TRBJ2-1 | TRBV10-3 | TRBD2 | TGTGCCATCAGTGAGTCCACTAGCGGGGGGGCCGGTGAGCAGTTCTTC | CAISESTSGGAGEQFF
. | TRBJ2-3 | TRBV2 | TRBD2 | TGTGCCAGCAGGGGGGCGGGGGGGTCAGATACGCAGTATTTT | CASRGAGGSDTQYF
. | TRBJ2-7 | TRBV6-5 | . | TGTGCCAGCAGTTACTCCCAGGGTTCTGAGCAGTACTTC | CASSYSQGSEQYF
. | TRBJ2-5 | TRBV10-3 | TRBD1 | TGTGCCATCAGTGACGGGACAGGGGTAGGGACCCAGTACTTC | CAISDGTGVGTQYF
. | TRBJ2-1 | TRBV10-3 | TRBD2 | TGTGCCATCAGTGATTTAACTAGCGGGGGGGCCGGATCCTACAATGAGCAGTTCTTC | CAISDLTSGGAGSYNEQFF
. | TRBJ2-1 | TRBV14 | TRBD2 | TGTGCCAGCAGCCAAGGGGGACTAAGGAGATTTAGCTCCTACAATGAGCAGTTCTTC | CASSQGGLRRFSSYNEQFF
. | TRBJ1-1 | TRBV12-3/TRBV12-4 | . | TGCGCCAGCAGCCCAACAAGAAACACTGAAGCTTTCTTT | CASSPTRNTEAFF
. | TRBJ2-5 | TRBV6-5 | TRBD2 | TGTGCCAGCAGTTCGCATCAGCGGGGGAGTAAAGAGACCCAGTACTTC | CASSSHQRGSKETQYF
. | TRBJ2-7 | TRBV28 | . | TGTGCCAGCAGCCGCCCGCGGTACGTCGACGAGCAGTACTTC | CASSRPRYVDEQYF
. | TRBJ2-3 | TRBV13 | TRBD2 | TGTGCCAGCAGCTTAACTAGCGCAGATACGCAGTATTTT | CASSLTSADTQYF
once | TRBJ1-1 | TRBV7-8 | . | TGTGCCAGCAGCTTAGACGGACAGACTGAAGCTTTCTTT | CASSLDGQTEAFF
. | TRBJ1-5 | TRBV2 | TRBD1 | TGTGCCACTCGGACAGGGCTCCATCAGCCCCAGCATTTT | CATRTGLHQPQHF
. | TRBJ1-5 | TRBV12-5 | . | TGTGCTAGTGGTTTGGTACTGATGGGCAGTCCCAATCAGCCCCAGCATTTT | CASGLVLMGSPNQPQHF